These T cell receptor beta chains were read from a single sample in a study of blood T cell repertoires in COVID-19. Profiled with immunoSEQ multiplex PCR; TCRdb holds only in-frame clones, not every one. This table holds 300,000 to 400,000 clones, approximately 90% found once. The specimen sequenced was PBMCs or T cells enriched from blood (not recorded which). The origin of the receptors is a woman in her 30s with acute COVID-19. The CDR3 runs from the conserved cysteine through the conserved F or W. D genes are given only for firm matches. Clone size is shown for a subset of rows, as once, few, many or a class of expanded clone.

j_gene	v_gene	d_gene	abundance	CDR3aa	CDR3nt
TRBJ1-6	TRBV6-2/TRBV6-3	TRBD1	once	CASSLIGTGENSPLHF	TGTGCCAGCAGTTTGATCGGGACAGGGGAAAATTCACCCCTCCACTTT
TRBJ1-1	TRBV12-3/TRBV12-4	.	.	CASSLGQGSEAFF	TGTGCCAGCAGTTTAGGGCAGGGCTCTGAAGCTTTCTTT
TRBJ1-6	TRBV5-1	.	.	CASSLGDSPLHF	TGCGCCAGCAGCTTGGGAGATTCACCCCTCCACTTT
TRBJ1-1	TRBV2	.	.	CASSVSQNTEAFF	TGTGCCAGCAGTGTGAGCCAGAACACTGAAGCTTTCTTT
TRBJ1-6	TRBV5-1	.	.	CASRMTGVDSPLHF	TGCGCCAGCAGGATGACAGGAGTCGATTCACCCCTCCACTTT
TRBJ1-2	TRBV28	.	.	CASSLFNYYGYTF	TGTGCCAGCAGTTTATTTAACTATTATGGCTACACCTTC
TRBJ1-4	TRBV27	.	.	CASSLGLTGNEKLFF	TGTGCCAGCAGTTTAGGATTGACAGGAAATGAAAAACTGTTTTTT
TRBJ2-1	TRBV18	.	.	CASSPGDNEQFF	TGTGCCAGCTCACCTGGAGACAATGAGCAGTTCTTC
TRBJ2-1	TRBV5-1	TRBD1	few	CASSLSGQVNNEQFF	TGCGCCAGCAGCTTGTCGGGACAGGTTAACAATGAGCAGTTCTTC
TRBJ2-2	TRBV9	TRBD1	.	CASSDLRDRDTGELFF	TGTGCCAGCAGCGACCTCCGGGACAGGGACACCGGGGAGCTGTTTTTT
TRBJ2-7	TRBV5-1	.	.	CASSLTASSSYEQYF	TGCGCCAGCAGCTTGACAGCTTCAAGCTCCTACGAGCAGTACTTC
TRBJ1-5	TRBV5-1	.	.	CASSVEHYSNQPQHF	TGCGCCAGCAGCGTCGAGCATTATAGCAATCAGCCCCAGCATTTT
TRBJ2-1	TRBV24-1	.	once	CATSDGLPNEQFF	TGTGCCACCAGCGATGGACTCCCCAATGAGCAGTTCTTC
TRBJ1-5	TRBV19	TRBD1	.	CASSFQGVVNQPQHF	TGTGCCAGTAGCTTCCAGGGGGTAGTCAATCAGCCCCAGCATTTT